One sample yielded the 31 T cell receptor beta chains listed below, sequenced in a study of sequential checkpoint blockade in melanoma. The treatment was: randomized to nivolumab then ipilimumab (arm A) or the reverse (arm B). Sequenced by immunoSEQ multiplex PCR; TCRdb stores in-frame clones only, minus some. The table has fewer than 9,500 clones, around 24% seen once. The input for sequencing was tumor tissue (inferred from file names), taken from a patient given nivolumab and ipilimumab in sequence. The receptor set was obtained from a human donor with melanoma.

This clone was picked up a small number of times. The CDR3 DNA is TGTGCCAGCAGGGGTCCCGGGGAGCTGTTTTTT. This translates into CASRGPGELFF. The rearrangement uses TRBV6-7 and TRBJ2-2; D not resolved. TRBV6-7 is an ORF; its function is uncertain. The CDR3 covers 11 residues. Trimming shortened V by 6 bases and J by 6 bases, and 5 bases separated the two germline ends.

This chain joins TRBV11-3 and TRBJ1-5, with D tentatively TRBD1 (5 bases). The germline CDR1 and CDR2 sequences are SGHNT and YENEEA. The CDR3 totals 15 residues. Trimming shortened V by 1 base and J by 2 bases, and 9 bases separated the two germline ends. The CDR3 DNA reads TGTGCCAGCAGCTTAGGGGACTCGGGCAATCAGCCCCAGCATTTT. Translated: CASSLGDSGNQPQHF.

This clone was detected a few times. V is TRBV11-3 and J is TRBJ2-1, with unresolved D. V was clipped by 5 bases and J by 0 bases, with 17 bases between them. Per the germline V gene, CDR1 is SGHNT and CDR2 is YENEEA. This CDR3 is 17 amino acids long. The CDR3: CASSPEWGSNSYNEQFF. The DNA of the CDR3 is TGTGCCAGCAGCCCGGAATGGGGTTCGAACTCCTACAATGAGCAGTTCTTC.

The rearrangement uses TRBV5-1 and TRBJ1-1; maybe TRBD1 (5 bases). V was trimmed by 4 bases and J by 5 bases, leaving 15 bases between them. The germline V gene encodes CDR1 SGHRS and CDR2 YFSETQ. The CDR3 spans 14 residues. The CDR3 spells CASSQRDGETEAFF. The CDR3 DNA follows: TGCGCCAGCAGCCAGAGGGACGGGGAGACTGAAGCTTTCTTT. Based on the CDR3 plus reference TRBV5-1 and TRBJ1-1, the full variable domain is KAGVTQTPRYLIKTRGQQVTLSCSPISGHRSVSWYQQTPGQGLQFLFEYFSETQRNKGNFPGRFSGRQFSNSRSEMNVSTLELGDSALYLCASSQRDGETEAFFGQGTRLTVV.

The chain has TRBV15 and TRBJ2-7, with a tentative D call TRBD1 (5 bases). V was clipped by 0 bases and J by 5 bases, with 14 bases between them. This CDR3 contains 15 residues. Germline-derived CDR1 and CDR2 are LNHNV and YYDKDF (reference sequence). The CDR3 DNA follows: TGTGCCACCAGCAGAGATCTAACACAGGTGGACGAGCAGTACGTC. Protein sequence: CATSRDLTQVDEQYV.

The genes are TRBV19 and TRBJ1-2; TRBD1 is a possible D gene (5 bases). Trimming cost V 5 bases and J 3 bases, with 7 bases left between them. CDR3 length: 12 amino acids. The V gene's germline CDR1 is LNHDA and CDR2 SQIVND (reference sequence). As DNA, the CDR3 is TGTGCCAGTAGTGAGGGGCACTATGGCTACACCTTC. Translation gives CASSEGHYGYTF.

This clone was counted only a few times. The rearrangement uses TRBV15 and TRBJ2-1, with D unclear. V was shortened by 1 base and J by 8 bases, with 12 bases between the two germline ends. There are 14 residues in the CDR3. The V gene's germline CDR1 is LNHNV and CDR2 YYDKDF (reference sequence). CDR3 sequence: CATSRATRSDEQFF. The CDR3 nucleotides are TGTGCCACCAGCAGAGCGACCAGGTCCGATGAGCAGTTCTTC. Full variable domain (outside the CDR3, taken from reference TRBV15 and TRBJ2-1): DAMVIQNPRYQVTQFGKPVTLSCSQTLNHNVMYWYQQKSSQAPKLLFHYYDKDFNNEADTPDNFQSRRPNTSFCFLDIRSPGLGDTAMYLCATSRATRSDEQFFGPGTRLTVL.

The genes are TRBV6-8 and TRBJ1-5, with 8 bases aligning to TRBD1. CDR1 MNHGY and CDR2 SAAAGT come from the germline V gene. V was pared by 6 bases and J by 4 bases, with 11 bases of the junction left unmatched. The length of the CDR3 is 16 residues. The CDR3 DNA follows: TGTGCCAGCAGGAAGGCCAGGGGGCTAGAAAATCAGCCCCAGCATTTT. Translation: CASRKARGLENQPQHF.

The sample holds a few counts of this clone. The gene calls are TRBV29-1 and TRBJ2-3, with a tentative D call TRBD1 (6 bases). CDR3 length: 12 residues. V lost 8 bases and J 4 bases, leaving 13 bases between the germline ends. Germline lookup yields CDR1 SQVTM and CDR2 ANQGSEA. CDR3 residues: CSPPGASDTQYF. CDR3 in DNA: TGCAGCCCTCCAGGGGCCTCAGATACGCAGTATTTT.

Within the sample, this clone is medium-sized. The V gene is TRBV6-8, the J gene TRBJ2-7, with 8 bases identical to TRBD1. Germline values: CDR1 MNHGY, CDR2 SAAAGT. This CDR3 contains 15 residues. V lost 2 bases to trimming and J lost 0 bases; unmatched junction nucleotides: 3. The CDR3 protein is CASSYGTGYSYEQYV. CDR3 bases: TGTGCCAGCAGTTACGGGACAGGCTACTCCTACGAGCAGTACGTC.

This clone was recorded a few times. The CDR3 coding sequence is TGTGCCAGCAGCTTCCGTCAGGGGGACCCCTACGAGCAGTACGTC. Residues: CASSFRQGDPYEQYV. The V gene is TRBV11-3, the J gene TRBJ2-7; 7 bases map to TRBD1. CDR3 length: 15 residues. J gave up 2 bases and V 3 bases, and 7 bases lay outside the gene matches. From germline, CDR1 is SGHNT and CDR2 YENEEA.

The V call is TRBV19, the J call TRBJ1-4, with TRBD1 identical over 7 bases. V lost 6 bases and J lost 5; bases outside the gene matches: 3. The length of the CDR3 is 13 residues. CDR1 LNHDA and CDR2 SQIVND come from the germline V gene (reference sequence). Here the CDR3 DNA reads TGTGCCAGTAGGGACAGGAAAAATGAAAAACTGTTTTTT. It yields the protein CASRDRKNEKLFF. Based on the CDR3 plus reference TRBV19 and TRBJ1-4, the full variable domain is DGGITQSPKYLFRKEGQNVTLSCEQNLNHDAMYWYRQDPGQGLRLIYYSQIVNDFQKGDIAEGYSVSREKKESFPLTVTSAQKNPTAFYLCASRDRKNEKLFFGSGTQLSVL.

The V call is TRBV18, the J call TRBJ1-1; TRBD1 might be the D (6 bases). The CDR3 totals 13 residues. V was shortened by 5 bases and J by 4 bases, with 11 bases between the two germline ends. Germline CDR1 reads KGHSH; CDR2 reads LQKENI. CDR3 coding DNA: TGTGCCAGCTCAGGGGGCGGGGGCACTGAAGCTTTCTTT. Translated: CASSGGGGTEAFF.

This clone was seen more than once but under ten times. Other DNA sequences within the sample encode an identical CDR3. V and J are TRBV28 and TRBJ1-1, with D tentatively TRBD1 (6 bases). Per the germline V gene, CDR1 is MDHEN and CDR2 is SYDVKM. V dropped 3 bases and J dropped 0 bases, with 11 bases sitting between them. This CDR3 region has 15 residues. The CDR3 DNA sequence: TGTGCCAGCAGTTTTGGAGGGGGGATGAACACTGAAGCTTTCTTT. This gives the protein CASSFGGGMNTEAFF.

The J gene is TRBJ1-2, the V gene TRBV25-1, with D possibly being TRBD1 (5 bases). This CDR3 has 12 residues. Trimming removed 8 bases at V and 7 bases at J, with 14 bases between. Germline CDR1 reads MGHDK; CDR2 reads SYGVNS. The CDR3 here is CASYEGKGGYTF. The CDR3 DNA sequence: TGTGCCAGCTATGAGGGGAAGGGTGGCTACACCTTC.

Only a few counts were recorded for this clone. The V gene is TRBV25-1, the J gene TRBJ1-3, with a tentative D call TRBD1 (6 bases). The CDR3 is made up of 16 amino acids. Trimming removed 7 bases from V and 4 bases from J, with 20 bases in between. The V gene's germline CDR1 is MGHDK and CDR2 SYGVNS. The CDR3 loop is CASTTTRGSGGNTIYF. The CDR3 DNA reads TGTGCCAGCACCACAACTAGGGGGTCAGGAGGAAACACCATATATTTT.

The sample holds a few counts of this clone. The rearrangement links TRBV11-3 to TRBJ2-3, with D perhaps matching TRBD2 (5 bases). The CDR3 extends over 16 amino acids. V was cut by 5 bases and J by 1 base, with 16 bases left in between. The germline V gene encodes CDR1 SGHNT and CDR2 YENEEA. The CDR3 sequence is CASSHPVGSGTDTQYF. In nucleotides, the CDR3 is TGTGCCAGCAGCCACCCTGTGGGGAGCGGCACAGATACGCAGTATTTT. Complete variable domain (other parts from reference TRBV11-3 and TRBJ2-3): EAGVVQSPRYKIIEKKQPVAFWCNPISGHNTLYWYLQNLGQGPELLIRYENEEAVDDSQLPKDRFSAERLKGVDSTLKIQPAELGDSAVYLCASSHPVGSGTDTQYFGPGTRLTVL.

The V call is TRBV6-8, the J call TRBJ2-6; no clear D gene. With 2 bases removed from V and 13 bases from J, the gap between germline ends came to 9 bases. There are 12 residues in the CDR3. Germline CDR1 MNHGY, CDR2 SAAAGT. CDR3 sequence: CASSYEKRVLTF. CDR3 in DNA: TGTGCCAGCAGTTACGAAAAGAGGGTCCTGACTTTC.

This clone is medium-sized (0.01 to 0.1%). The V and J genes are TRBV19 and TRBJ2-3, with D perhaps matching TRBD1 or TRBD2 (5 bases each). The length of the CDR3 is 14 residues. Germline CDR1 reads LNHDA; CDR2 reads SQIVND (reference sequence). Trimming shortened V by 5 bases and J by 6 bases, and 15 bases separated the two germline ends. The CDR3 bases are TGTGCCAGTAGTTTTACCGGGGCCGTGGATACGCAGTATTTT. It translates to CASSFTGAVDTQYF.

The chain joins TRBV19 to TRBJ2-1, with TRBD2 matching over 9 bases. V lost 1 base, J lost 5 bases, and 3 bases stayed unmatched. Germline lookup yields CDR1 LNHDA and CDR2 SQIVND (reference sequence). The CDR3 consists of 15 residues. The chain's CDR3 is CASSIGLAVHNEQFF. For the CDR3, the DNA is TGTGCCAGTAGTATAGGACTAGCGGTCCACAATGAGCAGTTCTTC.

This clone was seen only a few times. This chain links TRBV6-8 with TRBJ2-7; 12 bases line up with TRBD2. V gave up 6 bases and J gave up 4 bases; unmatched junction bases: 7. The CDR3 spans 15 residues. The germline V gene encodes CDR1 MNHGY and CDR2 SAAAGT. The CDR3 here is CASRATSGRGYEQYV. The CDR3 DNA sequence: TGTGCCAGCAGGGCGACTAGCGGGAGAGGGTACGAGCAGTACGTC.

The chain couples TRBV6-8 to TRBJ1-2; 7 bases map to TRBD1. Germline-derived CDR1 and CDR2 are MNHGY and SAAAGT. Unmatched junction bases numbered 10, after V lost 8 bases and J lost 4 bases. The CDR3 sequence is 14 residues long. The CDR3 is CASGHRGPPYGYTF. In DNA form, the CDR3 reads TGTGCCAGCGGGCACAGGGGACCCCCCTATGGCTACACCTTC.

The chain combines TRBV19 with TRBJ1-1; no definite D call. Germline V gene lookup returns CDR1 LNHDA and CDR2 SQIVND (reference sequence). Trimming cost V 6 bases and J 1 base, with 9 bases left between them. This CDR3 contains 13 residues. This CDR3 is CASSLGRNTEAFF. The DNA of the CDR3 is TGTGCCAGTAGCTTAGGACGGAACACTGAAGCTTTCTTT.

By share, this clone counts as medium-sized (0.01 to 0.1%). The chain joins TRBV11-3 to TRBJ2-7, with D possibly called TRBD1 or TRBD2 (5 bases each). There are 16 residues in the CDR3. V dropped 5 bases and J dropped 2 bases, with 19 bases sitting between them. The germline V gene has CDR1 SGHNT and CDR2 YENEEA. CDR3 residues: CASSQGDWRAPYEQYV. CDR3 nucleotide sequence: TGTGCCAGCAGCCAAGGGGATTGGCGGGCCCCCTACGAGCAGTACGTC.

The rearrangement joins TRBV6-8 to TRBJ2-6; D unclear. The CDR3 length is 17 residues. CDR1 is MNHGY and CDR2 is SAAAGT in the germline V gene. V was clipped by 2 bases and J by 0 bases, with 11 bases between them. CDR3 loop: CASSYRSPHSGANVLTF. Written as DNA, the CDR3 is TGTGCCAGCAGTTACCGTTCCCCCCACTCTGGGGCCAACGTCCTGACTTTC.

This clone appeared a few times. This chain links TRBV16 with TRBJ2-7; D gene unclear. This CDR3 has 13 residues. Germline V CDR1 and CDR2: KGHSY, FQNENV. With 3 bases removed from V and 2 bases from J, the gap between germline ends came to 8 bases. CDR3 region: CASSHLSTYEQYV. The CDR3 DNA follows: TGTGCCAGCAGCCACCTCTCTACCTACGAGCAGTACGTC.

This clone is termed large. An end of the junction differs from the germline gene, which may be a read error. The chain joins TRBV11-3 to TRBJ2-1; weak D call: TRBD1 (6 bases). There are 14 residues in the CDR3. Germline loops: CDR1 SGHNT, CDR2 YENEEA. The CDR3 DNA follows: TGTGCCAGAAGCTTAGAGGCTCCCAGGGGTGAGCAGTTCTTC. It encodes CARSLEAPRGEQFF.

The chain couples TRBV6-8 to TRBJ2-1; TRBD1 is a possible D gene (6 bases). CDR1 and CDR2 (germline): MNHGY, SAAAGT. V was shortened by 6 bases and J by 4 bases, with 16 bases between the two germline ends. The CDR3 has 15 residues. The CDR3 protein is CASSRSGTSYNEQFF. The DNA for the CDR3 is TGTGCCAGCAGCCGATCCGGGACATCTTACAATGAGCAGTTCTTC.

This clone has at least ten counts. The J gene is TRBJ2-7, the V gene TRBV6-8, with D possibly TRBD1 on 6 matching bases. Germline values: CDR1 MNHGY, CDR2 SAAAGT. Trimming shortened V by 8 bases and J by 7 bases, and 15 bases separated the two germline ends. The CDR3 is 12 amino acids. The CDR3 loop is CASGTSRAEQYV. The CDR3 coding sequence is TGTGCCAGCGGGACATCCCGAGCGGAGCAGTACGTC.

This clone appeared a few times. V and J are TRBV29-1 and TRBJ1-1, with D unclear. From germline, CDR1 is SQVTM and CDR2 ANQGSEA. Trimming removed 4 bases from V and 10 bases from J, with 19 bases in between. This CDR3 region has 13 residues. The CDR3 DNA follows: TGCAGCGTTGTACCCTCCTCCGGCTCGGGAGCTTTCTTT. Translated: CSVVPSSGSGAFF.

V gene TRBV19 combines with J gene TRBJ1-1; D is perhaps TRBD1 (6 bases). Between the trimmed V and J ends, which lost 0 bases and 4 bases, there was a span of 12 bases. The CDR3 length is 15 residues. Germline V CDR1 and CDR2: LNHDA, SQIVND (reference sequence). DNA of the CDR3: TGTGCCAGTAGTATAGATGTGGGGGCTACCACTGAAGCTTTCTTT. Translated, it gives CASSIDVGATTEAFF.